This T cell receptor (beta chain) was obtained from a study of immune evolution from preneoplasia to lung adenocarcinoma. Study summary: HLA loss of heterozygosity: about 7% AIS, around 16% MIA, over 25% ADC, none AAH.

The assay was immunoSEQ multiplex PCR, and TCRdb's table has in-frame clones only and misses some. The data contain around 25,000 clones, about 76% of them singletons. The germline V gene has CDR1 MNHEY and CDR2 SVGAGI. This CDR3 contains 13 residues. The V gene lost 1 base and the J gene lost 4 bases, with 7 bases spanning the gap. After pathologic assessment, macro-dissection selected premalignant or tumor cells for extraction. Sequencing used FFPE invasive lung adenocarcinoma tissue. The rearrangement joins TRBV6-5 to TRBJ1-2; D is unresolved. This receptor was obtained from a person aged 55 to 69 with invasive lung adenocarcinoma. Some clones in this sample may be carry-over from other donors' samples. CDR3 residues: CASSYLGVYGYTF. The CDR3 DNA follows: TGTGCCAGCAGTTACTTGGGCGTCTATGGCTACACCTTC.